This is a list of T cell receptor beta chains from one sample in a study of neoadjuvant anti-PD-1 for oral cavity cancer. Measured with immunoSEQ multiplex PCR; TCRdb has only the in-frame clones, and not every one. Altogether about 9,600 clones are present, 66% being singletons, with the ten largest covering less than 5%. This sample comprised PBMCs, obtained after nivolumab (anti-PD-1) treatment. Receptors originate from a person between 35 and 79 years old with oral cavity squamous cell carcinoma. Both conserved end residues are part of each CDR3. The size field is filled for only some rows; it gives once, few, many or a size class.

v_call: TRBV5-1
clone_size: -
cdr3_aa: CASSPLAGGTDTQYF

v_call: TRBV5-1
clone_size: -
cdr3_aa: CASSLDAGGLYEQYF

v_call: TRBV7-7
clone_size: -
cdr3_aa: CASSLVRSATEAFF

v_call: TRBV6-1
clone_size: -
cdr3_aa: CAMASDRFTEAFF

v_call: TRBV6-6
clone_size: -
cdr3_aa: CASRGDGDNEQFF

v_call: TRBV10-3
clone_size: -
cdr3_aa: CATDDLGQGNEQFF

v_call: TRBV5-5
clone_size: few
cdr3_aa: CASSLTGVGEQYF

v_call: TRBV9
clone_size: -
cdr3_aa: CASSVLQEHTEAFF

v_call: TRBV27
clone_size: -
cdr3_aa: CASSAPTSGRSTTDTQYF

v_call: TRBV19
clone_size: -
cdr3_aa: CASTTQQGRGYTF

v_call: TRBV5-5
clone_size: few
cdr3_aa: CASSSTVFNEKLFF

v_call: TRBV5-8
clone_size: -
cdr3_aa: CASRPTGGPYEQYF

v_call: TRBV27
clone_size: few
cdr3_aa: CASSFRGGNYNEQFF

v_call: TRBV19
clone_size: -
cdr3_aa: CASSPKGDTYNEKLFF

v_call: TRBV4-1
clone_size: few
cdr3_aa: CASSQDMVGQGAEQYF

v_call: TRBV27
clone_size: -
cdr3_aa: CASRGTAPEQYF

v_call: TRBV7-9
clone_size: -
cdr3_aa: CASSLGGSGGINGYTF

v_call: TRBV10-3
clone_size: -
cdr3_aa: CAISESPASSDTQYF

v_call: TRBV11-3
clone_size: -
cdr3_aa: CASSLHPPGAGANVLTF

v_call: TRBV2
clone_size: few
cdr3_aa: CASRREGLGTEAFF

v_call: TRBV9
clone_size: -
cdr3_aa: CASSPSTSNQPQHF

v_call: TRBV5-1
clone_size: -
cdr3_aa: CASSLSGTPQETQYF

v_call: TRBV7-9
clone_size: -
cdr3_aa: CASQGDTTEAFF

v_call: TRBV9
clone_size: -
cdr3_aa: CASSVRDRGNTEAFF

v_call: TRBV7-2
clone_size: few
cdr3_aa: CASSFGILSNYGYTF

v_call: TRBV6-6
clone_size: few
cdr3_aa: CASSYVGAGANVLTF

v_call: TRBV6-1
clone_size: -
cdr3_aa: CASSLTGADGRSQHF

v_call: TRBV7-9
clone_size: once
cdr3_aa: CASTQMANTEAFF

v_call: TRBV11-2
clone_size: -
cdr3_aa: CASSLGREGYPVNEQFF

v_call: TRBV19
clone_size: -
cdr3_aa: CASRPPAGTGMSGELFF

v_call: TRBV9
clone_size: once
cdr3_aa: CASSPRGGSESYEQYF

v_call: TRBV19
clone_size: -
cdr3_aa: CASSRVTEAFF

v_call: TRBV2
clone_size: -
cdr3_aa: CASSRAFNQPQHF

v_call: TRBV18
clone_size: -
cdr3_aa: CASSEYWGISTDTQYF

v_call: TRBV19
clone_size: -
cdr3_aa: CASSLSRTSGRLDYSGANVLTF

v_call: TRBV5-1
clone_size: -
cdr3_aa: CASSSPRQGTMNTEAFF

v_call: TRBV5-6
clone_size: -
cdr3_aa: CASSLGTGGFDTEAFF

v_call: TRBV21-1
clone_size: -
cdr3_aa: CASSSPGFRTEIYEQYF

v_call: TRBV9
clone_size: -
cdr3_aa: CASSPRGQTGELFF

v_call: TRBV20-1
clone_size: -
cdr3_aa: CSASPYEQYF